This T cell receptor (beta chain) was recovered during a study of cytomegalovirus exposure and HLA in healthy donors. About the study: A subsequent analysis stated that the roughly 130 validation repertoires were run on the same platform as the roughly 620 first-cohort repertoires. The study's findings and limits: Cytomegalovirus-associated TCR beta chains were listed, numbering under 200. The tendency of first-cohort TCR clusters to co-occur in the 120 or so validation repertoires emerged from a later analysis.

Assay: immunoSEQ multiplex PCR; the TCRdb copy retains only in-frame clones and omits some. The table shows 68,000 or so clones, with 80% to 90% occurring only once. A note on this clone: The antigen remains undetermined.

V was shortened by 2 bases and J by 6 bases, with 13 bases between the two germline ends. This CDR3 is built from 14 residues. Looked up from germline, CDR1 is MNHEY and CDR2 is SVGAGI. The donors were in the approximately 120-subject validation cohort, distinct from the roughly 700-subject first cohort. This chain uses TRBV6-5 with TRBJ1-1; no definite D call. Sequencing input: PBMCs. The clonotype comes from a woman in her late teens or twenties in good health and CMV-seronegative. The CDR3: CASSYNPDGPEAFF. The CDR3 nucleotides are TGTGCCAGCAGTTACAACCCGGATGGGCCTGAAGCTTTCTTT.